The clone carrying this TCR beta chain was counted at least ten times. TCRdb processed the RT-PCR reads anew with MiXCR; each CDR3 protein has one entry. Here the sample spans approximately 720,000 distinct CDR3 sequences, 14% being singletons. Sequencing was performed on memory CD4+ T cells from blood. The clonotype comes from a female donor in good health, serving as a healthy control.

The CDR3 DNA sequence: TGCAGTGCTAGAGAAGGGGGCACAGCCTACGAGCAGTACTTC. This sequence encodes CSAREGGTAYEQYF. The chain uses TRBV20-1 and TRBJ2-7; 7 bases line up with TRBD1. Losses at the gene ends were 0 bases for V and 2 bases for J; bases not matched to a gene: 4. The germline V gene has CDR1 DFQATT and CDR2 SNEGSKA (reference sequence). This CDR3 is 14 amino acids long.